This TCR beta chain was documented in a study of OX40 agonist ivuxolimab in advanced cancers. Method: immunoSEQ multiplex PCR; TCRdb's copy keeps in-frame clones and lacks some. This table holds over 150,000 clones, 85% to 95% found once. This CDR3 region has 17 residues. V was cut by 0 bases and J by 6 bases, with 20 bases left in between. Germline-derived CDR1 and CDR2 are LNHNV and YYDKDF (reference sequence). The clonotype was recovered from an adult with an advanced solid tumor such as melanoma, head and neck, liver or kidney cancer. The specimen was CD4+ or CD8+ T cells sorted from blood, collected in a trial of the OX40 agonist ivuxolimab. The rearrangement uses TRBV15 and TRBJ1-1, with D perhaps TRBD1 (6 bases). CDR3 DNA: TGTGCCACCAGCAGAGATATCCTGGGCAGGGGTAGGGCTGAAGCTTTCTTT. Its protein product is CATSRDILGRGRAEAFF.